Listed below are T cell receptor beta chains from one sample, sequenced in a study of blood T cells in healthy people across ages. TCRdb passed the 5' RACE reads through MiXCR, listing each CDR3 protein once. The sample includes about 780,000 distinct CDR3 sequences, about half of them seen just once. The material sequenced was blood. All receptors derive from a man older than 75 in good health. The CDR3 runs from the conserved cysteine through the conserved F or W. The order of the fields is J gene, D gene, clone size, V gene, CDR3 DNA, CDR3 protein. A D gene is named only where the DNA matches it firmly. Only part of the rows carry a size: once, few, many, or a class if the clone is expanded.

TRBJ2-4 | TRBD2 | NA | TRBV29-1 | TGCAGCGTTCGCTTAAGGGCGGGAGGCGTCGAGGAGCAGTACTTC | CSVRLRAGGVEEQYF
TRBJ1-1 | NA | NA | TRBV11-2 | TGTGCCAGCAGCCCTGATAGGTTCGAAGCTTTCTTT | CASSPDRFEAFF
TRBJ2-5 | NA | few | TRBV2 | TGTGCCAGCAGTGATGGACATAACCAAGAGACCCAGTACTTC | CASSDGHNQETQYF
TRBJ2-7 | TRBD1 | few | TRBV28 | TGTGCCAGCAGTATCATTACCGGGACAGGGCAAGGCGAGCAGTACTTC | CASSIITGTGQGEQYF
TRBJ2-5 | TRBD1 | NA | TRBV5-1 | TGCGCCAGCAGCCAGGGACAGGGGGCAGGAGAGACCCAGTACTTC | CASSQGQGAGETQYF
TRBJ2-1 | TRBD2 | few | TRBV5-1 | TGCGCCAGCAGCCCTTATTCTAGCGGGAGGGCCGGTGAGCAGTTCTTC | CASSPYSSGRAGEQFF
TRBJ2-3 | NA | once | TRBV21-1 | TGTGCCAGCAGCAAGGACAACTGCACAGATACGCAGTATTTT | CASSKDNCTDTQYF
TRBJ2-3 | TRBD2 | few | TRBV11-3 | TGTGCCAGCTCGACTAGCGGGATCCGCACAGATACGCAGTATTTT | CASSTSGIRTDTQYF
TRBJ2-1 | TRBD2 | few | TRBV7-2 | TGTGCCAGCAGCATGACTAGCCAAAGTTTGGCCTACAATGAGCAGTTCTTC | CASSMTSQSLAYNEQFF
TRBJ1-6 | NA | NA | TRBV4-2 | TGTGCCAGCAGCCAAGAGGTCAGGGATTCACCCCTCCACTTT | CASSQEVRDSPLHF
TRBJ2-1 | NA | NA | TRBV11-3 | TGTGCCAGCAGCACAGAGCAGAGGGGCTACAATGAGCAGTTCTTC | CASSTEQRGYNEQFF
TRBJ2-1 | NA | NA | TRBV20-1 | TGCAGTGCTCTTCCCCCTATGGGGGGGGGCCGCAATGAGCAGTTCTTC | CSALPPMGGGRNEQFF
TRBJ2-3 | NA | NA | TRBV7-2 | TGTGCCAGCAGCGTTACAGGTGCCGGGAATACGCAGTATTTT | CASSVTGAGNTQYF
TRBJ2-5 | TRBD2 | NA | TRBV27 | TGTGCCAGCAGTCCAGTAGCGGGAGTCGCAGAGACCCAGTACTTC | CASSPVAGVAETQYF
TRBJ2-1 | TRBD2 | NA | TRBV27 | TGTGCCAGCAGTTTTCTTCGCGGGAGCTCCCTCGATGAGCAGTTCTTC | CASSFLRGSSLDEQFF
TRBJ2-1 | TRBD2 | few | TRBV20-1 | TGCAGTGCTAGAGACGGCGGGAGGGCGTACTCCTACAATGAGCAGTTCTTC | CSARDGGRAYSYNEQFF
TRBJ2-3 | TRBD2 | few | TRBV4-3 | TGCGCCAGCAGCCAAACTAGCGCAGATACGCAGTATTTT | CASSQTSADTQYF
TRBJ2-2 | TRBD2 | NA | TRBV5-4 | TGTGCCAGCAGCAGCGCTAGCGGGAACACCGGGGAGCTGTTTTTT | CASSSASGNTGELFF
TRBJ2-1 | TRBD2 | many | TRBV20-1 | TGCAGTGCGGCGGGAGCGGGAGTTGGCAATGAGCAGTTCTTC | CSAAGAGVGNEQFF
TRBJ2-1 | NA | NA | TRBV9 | TGTGCCAGCAGCGGAAGCGGGAATGAGCAGTTCTTC | CASSGSGNEQFF
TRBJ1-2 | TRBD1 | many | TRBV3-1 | TGTGCCAGCAGCGAAACCGGGGACAGGACCACTAACTATGGCTACACCTTC | CASSETGDRTTNYGYTF
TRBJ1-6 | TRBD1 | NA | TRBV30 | TGTGCCTGGAGTGCTTTGGACAGGGGAAATTCACCCCTCCACTTT | CAWSALDRGNSPLHF
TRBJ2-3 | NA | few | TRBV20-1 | TGCAGTGCCGGACCCGAGTCCGATACGCAGTATTTT | CSAGPESDTQYF
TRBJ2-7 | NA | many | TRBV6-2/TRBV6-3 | TGTGCCAGCAGAGACAGCCAGCCGGACGAGCAGTACTTC | CASRDSQPDEQYF
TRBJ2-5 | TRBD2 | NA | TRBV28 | TGTGCCAGCAGTTTAGGGTCAGGGAGGGTGGAGACCCAGTACTTC | CASSLGSGRVETQYF
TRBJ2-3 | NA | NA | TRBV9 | TGTGCCAGCAGCGTAGATGGGGGCCATAGCACAGATACGCAGTATTTT | CASSVDGGHSTDTQYF
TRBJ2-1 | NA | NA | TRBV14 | TGTGCCAGCAGCCAAGGTACAGCGGGCTCCAATGAGCAGTTCTTC | CASSQGTAGSNEQFF
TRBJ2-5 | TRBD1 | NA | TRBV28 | TGTGCCGGCAGTCACACGACAGGGTACCAAGAGACCCAGTACTTC | CAGSHTTGYQETQYF
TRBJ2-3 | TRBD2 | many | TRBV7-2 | TGTGCCAGCAGCCCCCGGGGACTAGCGGGGATTAGCACAGATACGCAGTATTTT | CASSPRGLAGISTDTQYF
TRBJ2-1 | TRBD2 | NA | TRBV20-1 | TGCAGTGCACGGACTAGCGGAAACAATGAGCAGTTCTTC | CSARTSGNNEQFF
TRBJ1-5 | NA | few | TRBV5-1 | TGCGCCAGCAGCCGAGGGACGGAGGAGCCCCAGCATTTT | CASSRGTEEPQHF
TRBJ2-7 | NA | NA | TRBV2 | TGTGCCAGCTTGGGCCAGGAGCTACGTTACGAGCAGTACTTC | CASLGQELRYEQYF
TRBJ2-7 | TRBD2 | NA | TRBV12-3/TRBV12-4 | TGTGCCAGCAGTTTCGTGGGAGGGAACTACGAGCAGTACTTC | CASSFVGGNYEQYF
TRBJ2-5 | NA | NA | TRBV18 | TGTGCCAGCTCACCAGAGTTTGACAGGAGGTCCCTTTACAATGAGCAGTACTTC | CASSPEFDRRSLYNEQYF
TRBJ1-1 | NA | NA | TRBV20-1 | TGCAGTGCTGTTGGATGGGACACTGAAGCTTTCTTT | CSAVGWDTEAFF
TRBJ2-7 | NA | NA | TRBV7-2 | TGTGCCAGCAGTTCAGACCCCTTGAGCTCCTACAATGAGCAGTACTTC | CASSSDPLSSYNEQYF
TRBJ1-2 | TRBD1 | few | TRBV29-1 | TGCAGCGACGGACAGGGGGCGAACTATGGCTACACCTTC | CSDGQGANYGYTF